The clone carrying this TCR beta chain was seen a few times. Its antigen is unknown. Each CDR3 protein is one row after TCRdb ran MiXCR on the reads. The sample records roughly 320,000 distinct CDR3 sequences, over 7.5% being singletons. J was trimmed by 6 bases and V by 6 bases; bases with no gene match: 12. Germline CDR1 is SEHNR and CDR2 is FQNEAQ (reference sequence). CDR3 length equals 15 residues. This sample was taken from a study of T cell repertoires in cytomegalovirus infection. Study outcomes and limitations: CMV carriers having the relevant HLA were flagged by cumulative public TCR beta family frequency.

The rearrangement links TRBV7-9 to TRBJ1-2; 8 nucleotides align to TRBD1. This clonotype was sampled from a human donor in good health (CMV status not recorded). Some clones in this sample may be carry-over from other donors' samples. Material for sequencing was PBMCs. Written as DNA, the CDR3 is TGTGCCAGCAGGGCGCAAGATCGGGACAGGAATGGCTACACCTTC. Residues: CASRAQDRDRNGYTF.